This entry lists 11 T cell receptor beta chains sequenced from one sample in a study of early T cells in non-severe SARS-CoV-2 infection (dated by TCRdb to the early 2020s). The method was 5' RACE. TCRdb records NextSeq 500 as the sequencer. TCRdb trimmed public reads at Q25 via fastp, called clones via MiXCR and kept in-frame beta chains. Rows are unified per CDR3 protein, each entry keeping the most common DNA and genes. A total of tens of thousands of distinct CDR3 sequences appear in this sample, about 16% of them only once. The top ten constitute around 6% of the sample. Sequences were obtained from whole blood. These TCRs come from an adult who was a healthcare worker with PCR-confirmed SARS-CoV-2 infection or an uninfected control (not recorded which).

There are many counts of this clonotype. The gene calls are TRBV12-3 or TRBV12-4 and TRBJ2-1; D is uncertain. CDR3 length equals 11 residues. V lost 8 bases, J lost 5 bases, and 7 bases lay in between. The CDR3 spells CASRIDNEQFF. The CDR3 nucleotides are TGTGCCAGCCGAATCGACAATGAGCAGTTCTTC.

The chain has TRBV5-1 and TRBJ1-3; maybe TRBD1 (5 bases). V was pared by 1 base and J by 4 bases, with 18 bases between. This CDR3 comprises 17 residues. The germline CDR1 and CDR2 sequences are SGHRS and YFSETQ. This CDR3 is CASSLFPGPKGGNTIYF. The CDR3 DNA follows: TGCGCCAGCAGCTTGTTTCCGGGACCCAAGGGGGGAAACACCATATATTTT.

The chain has TRBV11-2 and TRBJ1-1, with D maybe TRBD1 (5 bases). The CDR3 covers 13 residues. Trimming left V 1 base short and J 11 bases short, with 14 bases between. CDR1 SGHAT and CDR2 FQNNGV come from the germline V gene. This CDR3 reads CASSLARTSWAFF. DNA for the CDR3: TGTGCCAGCAGCTTAGCTCGGACATCATGGGCTTTCTTT.

This clonotype came up many times. The V and J genes are TRBV14 and TRBJ2-1; no reliable D call. CDR1 is SGHDN and CDR2 is FVKESK in the germline V gene. The length of the CDR3 is 11 residues. The CDR3 DNA follows: TGTGCGTGCGGAGTCTACAATGAGCAGTTCTTC. The encoded protein is CACGVYNEQFF.

Remarks on this clonotype: This may arise from a read error, as a much more abundant clone is one base away. This rearrangement joins TRBV11-2 to TRBJ2-2; the D gene is possibly TRBD1 (6 bases). V was trimmed by 1 base and J by 7 bases, leaving 16 bases between them. The CDR3 covers 16 residues. Germline V gene lookup returns CDR1 SGHAT and CDR2 FQNNGV. The CDR3 DNA follows: TGTGCCAGCAGCTTAGGTCCAGGGGCGGGCATCGGGGAGCTGTTTTTT. Amino acids: CASSLGPGAGIGELFF.

This clonotype has just a few counts. The V gene is TRBV20-1, the J gene TRBJ1-2; 9 bases align to TRBD1. The length of the CDR3 is 12 residues. After removal of 6 bases from V and 7 bases from J, the junction contained 6 bases not matched to a gene. Germline V CDR1 and CDR2: DFQATT, SNEGSKA (reference sequence). The CDR3 DNA is TGCAGTGCCAGGACAGGGGATAGTGGCTACACCTTC. Translation gives CSARTGDSGYTF.

The V gene is TRBV5-5, the J gene TRBJ2-7; D might be TRBD2 (5 bases). Germline loops: CDR1 SGHKS, CDR2 YYEKEE (reference sequence). This CDR3 region has 16 residues. V lost 1 base and J 0 bases, leaving 14 bases between the germline ends. In nucleotides, the CDR3 is TGTGCCAGCAGCTTGATTGGCGGGCAGAGCTCCTACGAGCAGTACTTC. As protein: CASSLIGGQSSYEQYF. Filled out from reference TRBV5-5 and TRBJ2-7, the complete variable domain reads DAGVTQSPTHLIKTRGQQVTLRCSPISGHKSVSWYQQVLGQGPQFIFQYYEKEERGRGNFPDRFSARQFPNYSSELNVNALLLGDSALYLCASSLIGGQSSYEQYFGPGTRLTVT.

This chain uses TRBV7-8 with TRBJ1-4; D remains ambiguous. Trimming took off 1 base at V and 4 bases at J, with 10 bases between the two ends. The CDR3 runs 15 residues. CDR1 is SGHVS, CDR2 FQNEAQ, per germline. The CDR3 DNA follows: TGTGCCAGCAGCTTAGAGGTCAGACATAATGAAAAACTGTTTTTT. Its translation is CASSLEVRHNEKLFF. Full variable domain (remainder filled in from reference TRBV7-8 and TRBJ1-4): GAGVSQSPRYKVAKRGQDVALRCDPISGHVSLFWYQQALGQGPEFLTYFQNEAQLDKSGLPSDRFFAERPEGSVSTLKIQRTQQEDSAVYLCASSLEVRHNEKLFFGSGTQLSVL.

This clonotype was observed a handful of times. The chain couples TRBV11-2 to TRBJ2-7; D gene ambiguous. V was trimmed by 2 bases and J by 7 bases, leaving 12 bases between them. The CDR3 is made up of 13 amino acids. Germline CDR1 is SGHAT and CDR2 is FQNNGV. CDR3 residues: CASSLSPLEEQYF. In DNA, the CDR3 is TGTGCCAGCAGCTTAAGCCCCCTTGAGGAGCAGTACTTC.

The CDR3 DNA sequence: TGTGCCAGCAGCCCCCGGACAGGGGGTGAAAAACTGTTTTTT. It translates to CASSPRTGGEKLFF. This rearrangement joins TRBV3-1 to TRBJ1-4; 10 nucleotides match TRBD1. The CDR3 sequence is 14 residues long. The germline CDR1 and CDR2 sequences are LGHDT and YNNKEL (reference sequence). The junction had 3 bases not matched to a gene; V was cut back by 4 bases and J by 7 bases.

A few counts support this clonotype. This chain connects TRBV4-1 to TRBJ2-1; 9 nucleotides agree with TRBD2. The CDR3 runs 13 residues. V shed 3 bases and J 12 bases; nucleotides not matched to a gene: 6. CDR1 is MGHRA, CDR2 YSYEKL, per germline. The chain's CDR3 is CASSHAGGIGQFF. For the CDR3, the DNA is TGCGCCAGCAGCCACGCGGGGGGGATTGGGCAGTTCTTC.